This section outlines one T cell receptor beta chain sequence together with its context. The data derive from a study of control samples from healthy donors and cancer patients. Data came from immunoSEQ multiplex PCR; TCRdb stores just in-frame clones and leaves some out. The data show approximately 70,000 clones, roughly 86% seen once. Sequencing was done on a sample of PBMCs. The sequence was obtained from a man between 60 and 75 years old with lung cancer.

CDR3 sequence: CASSLLDRTTDTQYF. The CDR3 DNA is TGCGCCAGCAGCTTGCTAGACAGGACCACAGATACGCAGTATTTT. The gene calls are TRBV5-1 and TRBJ2-3; possible D gene TRBD1, 6 bases. Germline assignment: CDR1 SGHRS and CDR2 YFSETQ. This CDR3 region has 15 residues. The V and J ends lost 1 base and 2 bases respectively, with 11 bases between them.